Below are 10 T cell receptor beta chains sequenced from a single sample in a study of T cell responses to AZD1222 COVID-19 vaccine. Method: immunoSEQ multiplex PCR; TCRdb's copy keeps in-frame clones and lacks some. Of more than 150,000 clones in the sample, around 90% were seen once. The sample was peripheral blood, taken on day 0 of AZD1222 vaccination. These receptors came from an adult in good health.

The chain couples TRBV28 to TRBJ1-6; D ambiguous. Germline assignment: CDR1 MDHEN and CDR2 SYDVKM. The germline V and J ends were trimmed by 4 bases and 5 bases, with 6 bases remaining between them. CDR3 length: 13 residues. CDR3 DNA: TGTGCCAGCAGTTGGGATAATAATTCACCCCTCCACTTT. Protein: CASSWDNNSPLHF. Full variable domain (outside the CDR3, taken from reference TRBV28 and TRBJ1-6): DVKVTQSSRYLVKRTGEKVFLECVQDMDHENMFWYRQDPGLGLRLIYFSYDVKMKEKGDIPEGYSVSREKKERFSLILESASTNQTSMYLCASSWDNNSPLHFGNGTRLTVT.

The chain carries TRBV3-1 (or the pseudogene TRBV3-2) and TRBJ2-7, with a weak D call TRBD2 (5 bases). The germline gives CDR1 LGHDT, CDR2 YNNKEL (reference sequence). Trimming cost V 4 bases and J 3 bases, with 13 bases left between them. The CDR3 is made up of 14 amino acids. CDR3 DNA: TGTGCCAGCAGCCTCTCGGCGGGCCACTACGAGCAGTACTTC. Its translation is CASSLSAGHYEQYF.

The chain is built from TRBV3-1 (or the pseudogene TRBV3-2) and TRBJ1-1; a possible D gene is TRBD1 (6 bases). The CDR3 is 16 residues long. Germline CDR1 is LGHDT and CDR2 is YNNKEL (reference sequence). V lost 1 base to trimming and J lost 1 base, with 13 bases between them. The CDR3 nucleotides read TGTGCCAGCAGCCAAGTATGGGGACAACCGAACACTGAAGCTTTCTTT. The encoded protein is CASSQVWGQPNTEAFF.

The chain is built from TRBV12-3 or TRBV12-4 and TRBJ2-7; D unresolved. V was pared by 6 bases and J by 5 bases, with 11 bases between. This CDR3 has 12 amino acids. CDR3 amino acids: CASSLRPNEQYF. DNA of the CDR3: TGTGCCAGCAGCTTACGCCCCAACGAGCAGTACTTC.

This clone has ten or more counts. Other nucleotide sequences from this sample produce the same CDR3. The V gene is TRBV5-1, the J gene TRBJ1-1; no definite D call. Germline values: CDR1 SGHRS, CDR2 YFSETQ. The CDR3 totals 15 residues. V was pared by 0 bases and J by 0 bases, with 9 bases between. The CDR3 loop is CASSLGRTMNTEAFF. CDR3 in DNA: TGCGCCAGCAGCTTGGGGAGGACCATGAACACTGAAGCTTTCTTT.

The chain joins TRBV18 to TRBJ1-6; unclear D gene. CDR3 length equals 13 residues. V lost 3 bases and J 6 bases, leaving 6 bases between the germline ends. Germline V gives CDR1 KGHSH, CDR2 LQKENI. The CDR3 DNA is TGTGCCAGCTCACCGACCTCTAATTCACCCCTCCACTTT. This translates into CASSPTSNSPLHF.

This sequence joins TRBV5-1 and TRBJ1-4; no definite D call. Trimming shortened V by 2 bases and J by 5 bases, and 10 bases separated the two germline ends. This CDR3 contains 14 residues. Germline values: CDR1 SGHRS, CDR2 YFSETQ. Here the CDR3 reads CASSLGGGNEKLFF. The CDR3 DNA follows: TGCGCCAGCAGCTTAGGTGGAGGGAATGAAAAACTGTTTTTT. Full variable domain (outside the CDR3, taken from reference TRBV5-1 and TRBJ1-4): KAGVTQTPRYLIKTRGQQVTLSCSPISGHRSVSWYQQTPGQGLQFLFEYFSETQRNKGNFPGRFSGRQFSNSRSEMNVSTLELGDSALYLCASSLGGGNEKLFFGSGTQLSVL.

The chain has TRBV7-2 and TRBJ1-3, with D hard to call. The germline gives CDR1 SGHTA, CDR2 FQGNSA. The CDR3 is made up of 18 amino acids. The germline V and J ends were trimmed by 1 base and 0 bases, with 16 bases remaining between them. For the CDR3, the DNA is TGTGCCAGCAGCTTAGGGCCCCGGCAGGCCGCCTCTGGAAACACCATATATTTT. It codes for CASSLGPRQAASGNTIYF.

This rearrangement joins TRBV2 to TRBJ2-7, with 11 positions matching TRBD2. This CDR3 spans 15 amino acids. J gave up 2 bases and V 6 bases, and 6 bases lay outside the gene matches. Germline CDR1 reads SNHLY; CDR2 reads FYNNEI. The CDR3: CASSGRLAGTYEQYF. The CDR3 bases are TGTGCCAGCAGCGGACGACTAGCGGGGACCTACGAGCAGTACTTC.

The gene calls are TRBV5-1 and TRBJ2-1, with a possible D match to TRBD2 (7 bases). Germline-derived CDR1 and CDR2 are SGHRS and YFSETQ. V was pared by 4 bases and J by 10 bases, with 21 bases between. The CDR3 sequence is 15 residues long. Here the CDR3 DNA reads TGCGCCAGCAGCCAGGACGGGGGCGGGAGTAGCGAGCAGTTCTTC. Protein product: CASSQDGGGSSEQFF. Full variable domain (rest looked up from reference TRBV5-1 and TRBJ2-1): KAGVTQTPRYLIKTRGQQVTLSCSPISGHRSVSWYQQTPGQGLQFLFEYFSETQRNKGNFPGRFSGRQFSNSRSEMNVSTLELGDSALYLCASSQDGGGSSEQFFGPGTRLTVL.